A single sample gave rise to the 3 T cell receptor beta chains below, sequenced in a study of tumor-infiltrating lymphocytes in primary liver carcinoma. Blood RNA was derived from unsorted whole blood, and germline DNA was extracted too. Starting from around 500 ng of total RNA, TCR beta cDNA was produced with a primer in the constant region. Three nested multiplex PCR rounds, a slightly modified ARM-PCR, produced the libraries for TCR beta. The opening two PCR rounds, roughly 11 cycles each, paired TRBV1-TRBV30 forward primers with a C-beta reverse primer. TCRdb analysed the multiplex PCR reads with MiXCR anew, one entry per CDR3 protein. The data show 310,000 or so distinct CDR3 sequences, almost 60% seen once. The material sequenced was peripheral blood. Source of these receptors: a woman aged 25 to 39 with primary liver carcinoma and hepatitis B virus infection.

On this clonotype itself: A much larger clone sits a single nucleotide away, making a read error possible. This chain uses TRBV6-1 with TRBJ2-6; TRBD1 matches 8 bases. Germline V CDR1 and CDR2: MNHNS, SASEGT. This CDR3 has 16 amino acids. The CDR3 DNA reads TGTGTCAGCAGTGCCGGGACAGGATCTGGGGCCAACGTCCTGACTTTC. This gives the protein CVSSAGTGSGANVLTF.

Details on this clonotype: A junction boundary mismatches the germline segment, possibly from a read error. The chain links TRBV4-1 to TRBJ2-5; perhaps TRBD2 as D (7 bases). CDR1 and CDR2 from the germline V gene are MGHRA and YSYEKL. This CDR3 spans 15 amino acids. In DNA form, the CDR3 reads TGTGCCAGCGGTCCTACATCGGGGGGCCGAGAGACCCAGTACTTC. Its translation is CASGPTSGGRETQYF.

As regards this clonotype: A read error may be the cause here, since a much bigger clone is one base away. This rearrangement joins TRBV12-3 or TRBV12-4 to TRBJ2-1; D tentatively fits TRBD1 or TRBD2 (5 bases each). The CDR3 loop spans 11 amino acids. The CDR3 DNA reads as TGTGCCAGCAGTTTATTGGGGGAGCAGCTCTTC. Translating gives CASSLLGEQLF.